This T cell receptor beta chain was found in a study of shared clonotypes between healthy human individuals. TCRdb's copy holds only in-frame clones and misses some; the assay was immunoSEQ multiplex PCR. The data contain roughly 1 million clones, around 74% of them singletons. The germline V gene encodes CDR1 LNHDA and CDR2 SQIVND (reference sequence). This CDR3 region has 16 residues. Trimming took 3 bases from V and 6 from J, leaving 15 bases between them. All donors qualified as healthy HIV-negative adults and had experienced no recent acute infections or vaccinations. The receptor's source is a man between 18 and 35 years old in good health. The V call is TRBV19, the J call TRBJ1-6, with D maybe TRBD1 (6 bases). The source material was memory CD4+ T cells sorted from blood. Regarding subset: CD45RA-negative fraction. The CDR3 reads CASSIGQTILNSPLHF. CDR3 DNA sequence: TGTGCCAGTAGTATTGGACAGACGATCCTTAATTCACCCCTCCACTTT.